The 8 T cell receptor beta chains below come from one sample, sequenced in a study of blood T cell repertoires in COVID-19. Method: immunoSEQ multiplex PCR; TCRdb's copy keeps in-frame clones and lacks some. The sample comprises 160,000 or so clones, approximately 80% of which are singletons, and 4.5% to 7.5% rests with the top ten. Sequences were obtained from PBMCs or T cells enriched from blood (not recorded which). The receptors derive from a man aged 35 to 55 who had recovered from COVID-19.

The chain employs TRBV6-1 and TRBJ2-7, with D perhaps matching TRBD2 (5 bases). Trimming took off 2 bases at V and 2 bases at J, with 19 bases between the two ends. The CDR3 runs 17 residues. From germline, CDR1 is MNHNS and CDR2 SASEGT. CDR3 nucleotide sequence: TGTGCCAGCAGTGAATGGACGGGGTCCCTCCTCGCCTACGAGCAGTACTTC. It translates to CASSEWTGSLLAYEQYF.

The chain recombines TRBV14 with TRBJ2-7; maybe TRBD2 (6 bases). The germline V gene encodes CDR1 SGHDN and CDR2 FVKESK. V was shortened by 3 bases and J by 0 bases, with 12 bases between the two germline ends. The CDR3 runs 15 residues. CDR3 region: CASSHYRDFSYEQYF. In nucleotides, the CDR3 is TGTGCCAGCAGCCATTACCGGGACTTCTCCTACGAGCAGTACTTC.

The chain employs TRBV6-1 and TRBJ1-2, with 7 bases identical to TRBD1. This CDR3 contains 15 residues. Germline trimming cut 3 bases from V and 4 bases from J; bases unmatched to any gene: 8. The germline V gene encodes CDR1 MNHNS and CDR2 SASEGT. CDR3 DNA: TGTGCCAGCAGTGAGTCTGGGCAGGGGGGCTATGGCTACACCTTC. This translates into CASSESGQGGYGYTF.

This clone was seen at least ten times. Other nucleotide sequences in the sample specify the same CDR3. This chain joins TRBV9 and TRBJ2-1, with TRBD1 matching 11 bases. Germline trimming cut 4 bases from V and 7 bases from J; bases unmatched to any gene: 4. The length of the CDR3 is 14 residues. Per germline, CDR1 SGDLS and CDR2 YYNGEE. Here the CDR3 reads CASSPRDRGNEQFF. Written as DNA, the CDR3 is TGTGCCAGCAGCCCCCGGGACAGGGGGAATGAGCAGTTCTTC.

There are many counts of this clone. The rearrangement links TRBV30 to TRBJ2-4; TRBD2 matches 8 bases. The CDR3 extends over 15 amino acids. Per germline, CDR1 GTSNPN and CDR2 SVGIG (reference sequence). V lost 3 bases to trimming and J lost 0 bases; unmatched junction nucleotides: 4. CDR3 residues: CAWSGTRKAKNIQYF. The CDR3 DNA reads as TGTGCCTGGAGCGGGACTAGAAAAGCCAAAAACATTCAGTACTTC.

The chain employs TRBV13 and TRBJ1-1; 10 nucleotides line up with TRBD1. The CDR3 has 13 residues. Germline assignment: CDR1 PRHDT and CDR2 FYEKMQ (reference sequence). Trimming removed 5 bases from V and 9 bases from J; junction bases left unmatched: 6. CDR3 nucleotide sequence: TGTGCCAGCAGCCAGGACAGGGGGGTAAAAGCTTTCTTT. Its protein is CASSQDRGVKAFF.

CDR3 nucleotide sequence: TGTGCCAGCAGCGACGGGACAGGGGGCCTGGGCACTGAAGCTTTCTTT. Amino acid sequence: CASSDGTGGLGTEAFF. The rearrangement uses TRBV5-8 and TRBJ1-1, with 12 bases fitting TRBD1. After removal of 4 bases from V and 4 bases from J, the junction contained 8 bases not matched to a gene. Germline loops: CDR1 SGHTS, CDR2 YDEGEE. The CDR3 spans 16 residues.

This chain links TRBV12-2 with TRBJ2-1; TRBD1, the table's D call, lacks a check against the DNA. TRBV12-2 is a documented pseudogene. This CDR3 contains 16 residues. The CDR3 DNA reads TGTGCAAGTCGCTTAAGGACATCGACATTCTATAATGAGCAGTTCTTC. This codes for CASRLRTSTFYNEQFF.